This record concerns one TCR beta chain sequence. TCRdb's table, derived via immunoSEQ multiplex PCR, lists solely in-frame clones and lacks some. The table shows about 1.1 million clones, with around 78% occurring only once. The data were obtained in a study of shared clonotypes between healthy human individuals. Germline CDR1 reads SGDLS; CDR2 reads YYNGEE. Deletions cut 7 bases from V and 4 bases from J, with 17 bases between. The CDR3 consists of 14 residues. The material sequenced was memory CD4+ T cells from PBMCs. Subset: CD45RA-negative fraction. The chain has TRBV9 and TRBJ2-5; no clear D gene. The receptor's source is a man between 18 and 29 years old in good health. Some clones in this sample may be carry-over from other donors' samples. The CDR3 loop reads CASGMGIDAETQYF. The CDR3 DNA follows: TGTGCCAGCGGAATGGGGATAGATGCAGAGACCCAGTACTTC.